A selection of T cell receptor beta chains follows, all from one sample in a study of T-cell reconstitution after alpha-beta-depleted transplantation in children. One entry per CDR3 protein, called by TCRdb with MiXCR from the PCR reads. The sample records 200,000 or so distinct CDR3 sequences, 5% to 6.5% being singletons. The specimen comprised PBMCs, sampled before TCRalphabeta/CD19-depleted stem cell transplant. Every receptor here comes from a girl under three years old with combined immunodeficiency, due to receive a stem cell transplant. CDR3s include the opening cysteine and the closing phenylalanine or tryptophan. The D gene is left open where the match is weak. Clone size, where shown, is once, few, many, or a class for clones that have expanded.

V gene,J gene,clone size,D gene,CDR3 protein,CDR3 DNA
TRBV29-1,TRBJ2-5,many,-,CSVYTGQETQYF,TGCAGCGTGTATACAGGGCAAGAGACCCAGTACTTC
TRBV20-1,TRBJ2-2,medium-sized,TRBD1,CSASGRGPNTGELFF,TGCAGTGCTAGCGGCAGGGGGCCGAACACCGGGGAGCTGTTTTTT
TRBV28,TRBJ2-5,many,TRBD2,CASSLSGRALETQYF,TGTGCCAGCAGTTTAAGCGGGAGGGCCTTAGAGACCCAGTACTTC
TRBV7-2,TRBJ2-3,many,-,CASTLLGPTDTQYF,TGTGCCAGCACGCTGTTAGGCCCCACAGATACGCAGTATTTT
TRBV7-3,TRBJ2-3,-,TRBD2,CASSLAGLAGVDTQYF,TGTGCCAGCAGCTTGGCCGGACTAGCGGGGGTAGATACGCAGTATTTT
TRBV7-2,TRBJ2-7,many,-,CASSLAAEQGPFYEQYF,TGTGCCAGCAGCTTAGCGGCCGAACAGGGCCCCTTCTACGAGCAGTACTTC
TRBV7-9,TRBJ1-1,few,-,CASSLFSLGDTEAFF,TGTGCCAGCAGCTTATTCTCTCTAGGCGACACTGAAGCTTTCTTT
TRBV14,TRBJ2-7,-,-,CASSQGGWRREEQYF,TGTGCCAGCAGCCAAGGGGGGTGGCGAAGGGAGGAGCAGTACTTC
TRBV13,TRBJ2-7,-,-,CASSGRGRGPIYEQYF,TGTGCCAGCAGCGGAAGGGGGAGGGGGCCTATCTACGAGCAGTACTTC
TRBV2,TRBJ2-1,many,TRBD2,CASSFHIRLAGVNYNEQFF,TGTGCCAGCAGTTTTCACATTCGACTAGCGGGAGTTAACTACAATGAGCAGTTCTTC
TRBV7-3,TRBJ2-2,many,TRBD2,CASSPGPLAGGFTGELFF,TGTGCCAGCAGCCCCGGCCCACTAGCGGGAGGATTCACCGGGGAGCTGTTTTTT
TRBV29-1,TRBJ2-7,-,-,CSGWVADSYEQYF,TGCAGCGGATGGGTCGCGGACTCCTACGAGCAGTACTTC
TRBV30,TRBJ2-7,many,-,CAWSDGTYEQYF,TGTGCCTGGAGCGATGGGACCTACGAGCAGTACTTC
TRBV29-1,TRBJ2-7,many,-,CSVAMDNSYEQYF,TGCAGCGTTGCTATGGACAACTCCTACGAGCAGTACTTC
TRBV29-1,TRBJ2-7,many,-,CSVEWAGKPDYEQYF,TGCAGCGTTGAGTGGGCAGGAAAACCTGACTACGAGCAGTACTTC
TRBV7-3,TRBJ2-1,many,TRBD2,CASSVAGGVIDEQFF,TGTGCCAGCAGCGTAGCGGGAGGGGTTATAGATGAGCAGTTCTTC
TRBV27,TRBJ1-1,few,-,CASSLLASNTEAFF,TGTGCCAGCAGTTTATTAGCCAGTAACACTGAAGCTTTCTTT
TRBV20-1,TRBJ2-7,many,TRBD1,CSASNQDRSYEQYF,TGCAGTGCCTCCAACCAGGACAGGAGCTACGAGCAGTACTTC
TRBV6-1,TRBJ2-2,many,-,CASSELRNTGELFF,TGTGCCAGCAGTGAATTGCGGAACACCGGGGAGCTGTTTTTT
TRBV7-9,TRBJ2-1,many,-,CASSSRSGHNPNEQFF,TGTGCCAGCAGCTCTCGTAGCGGTCATAACCCCAATGAGCAGTTCTTC
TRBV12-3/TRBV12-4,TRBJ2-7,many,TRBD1,CASSGTVYEQYF,TGTGCCAGCAGTGGGACAGTCTACGAGCAGTACTTC
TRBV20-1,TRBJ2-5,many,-,CSAGHPQETQYF,TGCAGTGCTGGACACCCCCAAGAGACCCAGTACTTC
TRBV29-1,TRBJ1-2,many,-,CSVAELDGYTF,TGCAGCGTTGCCGAGTTGGATGGCTACACCTTC
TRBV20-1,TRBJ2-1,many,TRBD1,CSAQGQGRNEQFF,TGCAGTGCTCAGGGACAGGGGCGGAATGAGCAGTTCTTC
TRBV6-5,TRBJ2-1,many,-,CASSYGPPENNEQFF,TGTGCCAGCAGTTATGGCCCCCCTGAAAACAATGAGCAGTTCTTC
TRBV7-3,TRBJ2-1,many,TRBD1,CASRGDRYNEQFF,TGTGCCAGCAGGGGGGACAGGTACAATGAGCAGTTCTTC
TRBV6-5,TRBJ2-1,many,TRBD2,CASRRLAAYNEQFF,TGTGCCAGCAGACGACTAGCGGCATACAATGAGCAGTTCTTC
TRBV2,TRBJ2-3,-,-,CASSPLRGAPDTQYF,TGTGCCAGCAGTCCCCTCCGGGGGGCCCCAGATACGCAGTATTTT
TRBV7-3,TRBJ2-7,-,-,CASSLTPSDPYEQYF,TGTGCCAGCAGCTTAACTCCATCGGACCCTTACGAGCAGTACTTC
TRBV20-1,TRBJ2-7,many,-,CSARWVRRNEQYF,TGCAGTGCTAGATGGGTCCGGCGGAACGAGCAGTACTTC
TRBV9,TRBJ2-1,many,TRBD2,CASSVNVRTSATSNEQFF,TGTGCCAGCAGCGTAAACGTCCGCACTAGCGCTACCTCCAATGAGCAGTTCTTC
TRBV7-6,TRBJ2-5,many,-,CASSLIYKETQYF,TGTGCCAGCAGCTTAATTTATAAGGAGACCCAGTACTTC
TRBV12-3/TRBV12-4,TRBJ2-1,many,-,CATDRPPNEQFF,TGTGCCACGGACAGACCCCCCAATGAGCAGTTCTTC
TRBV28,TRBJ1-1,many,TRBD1,CASSFPGGNTEAFF,TGTGCCAGCAGTTTCCCAGGGGGGAACACTGAAGCTTTCTTT
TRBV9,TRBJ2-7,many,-,CASSVGDIQPYEQYF,TGTGCCAGCAGCGTAGGGGACATACAGCCCTACGAGCAGTACTTC
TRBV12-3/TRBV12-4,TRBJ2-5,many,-,CASGNRGGETQYF,TGTGCCAGCGGCAACAGGGGGGGAGAGACCCAGTACTTC
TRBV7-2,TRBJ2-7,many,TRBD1,CASSFVYGQGSREQYF,TGTGCCAGCAGCTTCGTTTATGGACAGGGGTCTCGCGAGCAGTACTTC
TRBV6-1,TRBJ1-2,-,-,CASNKDRFDNYGYTF,TGTGCCAGCAACAAAGACAGGTTTGATAACTATGGCTACACCTTC
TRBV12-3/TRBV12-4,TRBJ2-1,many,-,CASGTNPNEQFF,TGTGCCAGCGGGACGAACCCCAATGAGCAGTTCTTC
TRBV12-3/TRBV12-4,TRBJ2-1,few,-,CATLPANEQFF,TGTGCCACCCTCCCGGCCAATGAGCAGTTCTTC
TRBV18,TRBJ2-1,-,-,CASSPPYRSSYNEQFF,TGTGCCAGCTCACCGCCATACAGATCCTCCTACAATGAGCAGTTCTTC
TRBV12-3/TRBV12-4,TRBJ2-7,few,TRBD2,CASCLARLAGYSSYEQYF,TGTGCCAGCTGTTTAGCCCGACTAGCGGGATACAGCTCCTACGAGCAGTACTTC
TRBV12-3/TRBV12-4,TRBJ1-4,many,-,CASRGVEKLFF,TGTGCCAGCAGAGGGGTCGAAAAACTGTTTTTT
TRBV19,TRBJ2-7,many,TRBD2,CASSIQREWYEQYF,TGTGCCAGTAGTATCCAGCGGGAGTGGTACGAGCAGTACTTC
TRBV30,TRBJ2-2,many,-,CAWSVVVGAGELFF,TGTGCCTGGAGTGTGGTTGTGGGGGCCGGGGAGCTGTTTTTT
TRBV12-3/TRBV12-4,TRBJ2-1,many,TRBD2,CASSPTGLAGYNEQFF,TGTGCCAGCAGTCCCACGGGACTAGCGGGGTACAATGAGCAGTTCTTC
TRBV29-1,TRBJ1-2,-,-,CSDSSNYGYTF,TGCAGCGATTCTTCTAACTATGGCTACACCTTC
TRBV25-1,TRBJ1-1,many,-,CASEERNTEAFF,TGTGCCAGCGAGGAGAGGAACACTGAAGCTTTCTTT
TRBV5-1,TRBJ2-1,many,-,CASSSGLQGDEQFF,TGCGCCAGCAGCAGCGGGCTACAAGGCGATGAGCAGTTCTTC
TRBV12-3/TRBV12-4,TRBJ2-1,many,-,CASSLRLVNYNEQFF,TGTGCCAGCAGTTTGAGACTAGTCAACTACAATGAGCAGTTCTTC
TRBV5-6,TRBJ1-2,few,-,CASSVPRDANYGYTF,TGTGCCAGCAGCGTACCCCGGGACGCCAACTATGGCTACACCTTC
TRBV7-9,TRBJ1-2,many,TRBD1,CASSLATGGNYGYTF,TGTGCCAGCAGCTTAGCTACAGGGGGTAACTATGGCTACACCTTC
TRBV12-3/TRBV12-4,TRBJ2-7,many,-,CASSFVAVYEQYF,TGTGCCAGCAGTTTCGTGGCCGTATACGAGCAGTACTTC
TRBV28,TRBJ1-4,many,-,CASSYTATNEKLFF,TGTGCCAGCAGCTACACTGCAACTAATGAAAAACTGTTTTTT